A single sample is the source of the 12 T cell receptor beta chains below, sequenced in a study of radiation and T cells in renal cell carcinoma. Time point: blood 4 weeks post-SBRT, at nephrectomy. Regarding treatment: 15 Gy SBRT to primary tumor, nephrectomy 4 weeks later. Clones were read by immunoSEQ multiplex PCR, and TCRdb kept only the in-frame ones, dropping some. The sample includes fewer than 200,000 clones, around 89% of them seen just once. The sequences come from blood, collected from a patient whose treatment included radiotherapy and nephrectomy. Receptors were obtained from a woman between 50 and 59 years old with renal cell carcinoma.

V gene TRBV11-2 combines with J gene TRBJ2-5; TRBD2 matches at 8 bases. V shed 5 bases, J shed 13 bases, and the junction held 15 bases outside the gene matches. Germline-derived CDR1 and CDR2 are SGHAT and FQNNGV. This CDR3 is 14 amino acids long. CDR3 in amino acids: CASSPTGERGLVYF. For the CDR3, the DNA is TGTGCCAGCAGCCCAACGGGCGAGCGGGGGCTTGTGTACTTC.

The chain recombines TRBV19 with TRBJ2-7; tentative D call: TRBD2 (6 bases). V lost 4 bases, J lost 6 bases, and 10 bases lay in between. Germline V gene data show CDR1 as LNHDA and CDR2 as SQIVND (reference sequence). This CDR3 is built from 12 residues. CDR3 in DNA: TGTGCCAGTAGTAGCCGGCGGGGCGAGCAGTACTTC. It codes for CASSSRRGEQYF.

The chain employs TRBV5-1 and TRBJ2-6; TRBD1 matches 7 bases. Germline assignment: CDR1 SGHRS and CDR2 YFSETQ. CDR3 length: 17 residues. With 6 bases clipped from V and 0 bases from J, the junction kept 9 bases outside the gene matches. The CDR3 loop reads CASKTWAGGSGANVLTF. The DNA of the CDR3 is TGCGCCAGCAAAACGTGGGCAGGGGGCTCTGGGGCCAACGTCCTGACTTTC.

The chain joins TRBV7-2 to TRBJ2-3; 7 positions match TRBD2. Trimming removed 1 base from V and 0 bases from J; junction bases left unmatched: 1. Germline-derived CDR1 and CDR2 are SGHTA and FQGNSA. The CDR3 is made up of 15 amino acids. CDR3 loop: CASSLDGGSTDTQYF. The CDR3 nucleotides are TGTGCCAGCAGCTTAGACGGGGGGAGCACAGATACGCAGTATTTT.

The chain couples TRBV7-9 to TRBJ1-3; D possibly corresponds to TRBD1 (5 bases). Germline loops: CDR1 SEHNR, CDR2 FQNEAQ (reference sequence). V lost 6 bases to trimming and J lost 8 bases, with 26 bases between them. CDR3 size: 17 residues. The CDR3 bases are TGTGCCAGCAGAAAAGCGGGACCGGCGAGCCTCTGGGACACCATATATTTT. This sequence encodes CASRKAGPASLWDTIYF. Together with reference TRBV7-9 and TRBJ1-3, the CDR3 gives the full variable domain: DTGVSQNPRHKITKRGQNVTFRCDPISEHNRLYWYRQTLGQGPEFLTYFQNEAQLEKSRLLSDRFSAERPKGSFSTLEIQRTEQGDSAMYLCASRKAGPASLWDTIYFGEGSWLTVV.

The CDR3 loop is CASSLGSEAFF. In DNA, the CDR3 is TGTGCCAGCAGCTTGGGGTCTGAAGCTTTCTTT. The chain recombines TRBV5-4 with TRBJ1-1; D is unresolved. The V gene's germline CDR1 is SGHNT and CDR2 YYREEE (reference sequence). Trimming took off 0 bases at V and 6 bases at J, with 3 bases between the two ends. The CDR3 spans 11 residues. Based on the CDR3 plus reference TRBV5-4 and TRBJ1-1, the full variable domain is ETGVTQSPTHLIKTRGQQVTLRCSSQSGHNTVSWYQQALGQGPQFIFQYYREEENGRGNFPPRFSGLQFPNYSSELNVNALELDDSALYLCASSLGSEAFFGQGTRLTVV.

V gene TRBV9 combines with J gene TRBJ2-7; 9 bases line up with TRBD1. V lost 4 bases to trimming and J lost 5 bases; unmatched junction nucleotides: 16. Germline assignment: CDR1 SGDLS and CDR2 YYNGEE. The CDR3 runs 17 residues. CDR3 DNA sequence: TGTGCCAGCAGCACCGGGACAGGGAGAGGCCCGACGGACGAGCAGTACTTC. It codes for CASSTGTGRGPTDEQYF.

J is TRBJ2-3 and V is TRBV19; TRBD1 or TRBD2 may be the D gene (5 bases each). Germline V CDR1 and CDR2: LNHDA, SQIVND (reference sequence). Trimming removed 4 bases at V and 0 bases at J, with 11 bases between. CDR3 length: 15 residues. Here the CDR3 reads CASSRDASSTDTQYF. Here the CDR3 DNA reads TGTGCCAGTAGTAGGGACGCGTCTAGCACAGATACGCAGTATTTT.

This chain connects TRBV6-1 to TRBJ1-2, with a tentative D call TRBD1 (6 bases). This CDR3 is built from 15 residues. The germline V gene encodes CDR1 MNHNS and CDR2 SASEGT. The germline V and J ends were trimmed by 6 bases and 4 bases, with 18 bases remaining between them. The CDR3 reads CASRDEQGRTYGYTF. The CDR3 DNA sequence: TGTGCCAGCAGGGATGAACAGGGTCGAACCTATGGCTACACCTTC.

J is TRBJ1-6 and V is TRBV7-2; 8 nucleotides match TRBD1. CDR1 and CDR2 from the germline V gene are SGHTA and FQGNSA. V lost 5 bases, J lost 7 bases, and 4 bases stayed unmatched. The CDR3 length is 14 residues. As DNA, the CDR3 is TGTGCCAGCAGCCCGGACAGGGAAAATTCACCCCTCCACTTT. Encoded protein: CASSPDRENSPLHF.

The chain has TRBV9 and TRBJ1-6; 10 bases agree with TRBD1. There are 17 residues in the CDR3. J was trimmed by 10 bases and V by 2 bases; bases with no gene match: 12. Germline CDR1 and CDR2: SGDLS and YYNGEE. The DNA for the CDR3 is TGTGCCAGCAGCGTTTTCTCCGGGACAGGGGTCGGCTCACCCCTCCACTTT. It codes for CASSVFSGTGVGSPLHF. Full variable domain (remainder filled in from reference TRBV9 and TRBJ1-6): DSGVTQTPKHLITATGQRVTLRCSPRSGDLSVYWYQQSLDQGLQFLIQYYNGEERAKGNILERFSAQQFPDLHSELNLSSLELGDSALYFCASSVFSGTGVGSPLHFGNGTRLTVT.

The chain recombines TRBV2 with TRBJ1-2; D is unclear. CDR3 length: 11 residues. Germline values: CDR1 SNHLY, CDR2 FYNNEI. V was trimmed by 2 bases and J by 2 bases, leaving 0 bases between them. CDR3 coding DNA: TGTGCCAGCAGTGAAAACTATGGCTACACCTTC. This translates into CASSENYGYTF.